The 17 T cell receptor beta chains below were found in one sample sequenced in a study of blood T cell repertoires in COVID-19. Method: immunoSEQ multiplex PCR; TCRdb's copy keeps in-frame clones and lacks some. Of around 450,000 clones in the sample, roughly 90% were seen once. The sample consisted of PBMCs or T cells enriched from blood (not recorded which). The receptor set was obtained from a woman aged 18-35 years who had recovered from COVID-19.

This sequence joins TRBV5-4 and TRBJ1-1, with TRBD1 matching 9 bases. The J segment lost 4 bases and the V segment lost 3 bases, leaving 7 bases of the junction unmatched. This CDR3 comprises 15 residues. Germline loops: CDR1 SGHNT, CDR2 YYREEE (reference sequence). DNA for the CDR3: TGTGCCAGCAGCTCCCAGACAGGGGGAAGCACTGAAGCTTTCTTT. It codes for CASSSQTGGSTEAFF.

The chain employs TRBV18 and TRBJ1-6; no firm D call. The CDR3 runs 15 residues. CDR1 and CDR2 (germline): KGHSH, LQKENI. V was cut by 3 bases and J by 5 bases, with 11 bases left in between. The CDR3 loop reads CASSPFSGDNSPLHF. The CDR3 nucleotides read TGTGCCAGCTCACCTTTCTCGGGAGATAATTCACCCCTCCACTTT. Looking up the rest from reference TRBV18 and TRBJ1-6 gives the full variable domain: NAGVMQNPRHLVRRRGQEARLRCSPMKGHSHVYWYRQLPEEGLKFMVYLQKENIIDESGMPKERFSAEFPKEGPSILRIQQVVRGDSAAYFCASSPFSGDNSPLHFGNGTRLTVT.

The rearrangement links TRBV21-1 to TRBJ1-6. TRBV21-1 is flagged as a pseudogene. This CDR3 comprises 17 residues. In DNA form, the CDR3 reads TGTGCCAGGGCGCCGTTTGTGCGGGTTTCCTATAATTCACCCCTCCACTTT. Translating gives CARAPFVRVSYNSPLHF.

The chain recombines TRBV6-5 with TRBJ2-3; TRBD1 agrees at 7 bases. This CDR3 is 14 amino acids long. V gave up 6 bases and J gave up 3 bases; unmatched junction bases: 6. Germline V gene sequence: CDR1 MNHEY, CDR2 SVGAGI. This chain's CDR3 is CASSPRQGTDTQYF. The CDR3 region has the DNA TGTGCCAGCAGCCCACGACAGGGTACAGATACGCAGTATTTT.

The rearrangement links TRBV3-1 (or the pseudogene TRBV3-2) to TRBJ2-7; 7 nucleotides align to TRBD1. The germline CDR1 and CDR2 sequences are LGHDT and YNNKEL (reference sequence). The CDR3 spans 12 residues. The J segment lost 11 bases and the V segment lost 3 bases, leaving 7 bases of the junction unmatched. Written as DNA, the CDR3 is TGTGCCAGCAGCCAGGGGACAGAGCGAGAGTACTTC. It yields the protein CASSQGTEREYF.

This sequence joins TRBV4-2 and TRBJ2-7; tentatively, D is TRBD2 (6 bases). This CDR3 is built from 16 residues. V was pared by 0 bases and J by 5 bases, with 17 bases between. Germline V gene sequence: CDR1 LGHNA, CDR2 YNFKEQ. CDR3 coding DNA: TGTGCCAGCAGCCAAGATGGTGGAGGGGTCCTAAACGAGCAGTACTTC. Its protein product is CASSQDGGGVLNEQYF.

The DNA for the CDR3 is TGTGCCTTCCCGGGGGGACCCAACAATGAGCAGTTCTTC. Amino acids: CAFPGGPNNEQFF. The V call is TRBV9, the J call TRBJ2-1; 7 bases map to TRBD2. This CDR3 region has 13 residues. CDR1 is SGDLS, CDR2 YYNGEE, per germline. V shed 10 bases and J 5 bases; nucleotides not matched to a gene: 9.

This chain joins TRBV6-5 and TRBJ2-7; no reliable D call. Trimming left V 4 bases short and J 3 bases short, with 7 bases between. The CDR3 length is 12 residues. Germline CDR1 reads MNHEY; CDR2 reads SVGAGI. The CDR3 reads CASSSTYYEQYF. CDR3 DNA: TGTGCCAGCAGTTCAACCTACTACGAGCAGTACTTC.

The chain carries TRBV7-2 and TRBJ2-3; D not certain. Germline CDR1 is SGHTA and CDR2 is FQGNSA. V was pared by 5 bases and J by 2 bases, with 14 bases between. CDR3 length: 15 residues. The CDR3 is CASSQISLPTDTQYF. CDR3 bases: TGTGCCAGCAGCCAGATATCCCTTCCCACAGATACGCAGTATTTT.

The V gene is TRBV6-6, the J gene TRBJ1-1; TRBD1 aligns across 10 bases. CDR3 length: 17 residues. Germline V gene data show CDR1 as MNHNY and CDR2 as SVGAGI (reference sequence). V gave up 5 bases and J gave up 1 base; unmatched junction bases: 10. The CDR3: CASSPWDRGTGNTEAFF. The CDR3, as DNA: TGTGCCAGCAGTCCCTGGGACAGGGGCACCGGGAACACTGAAGCTTTCTTT.

The V call is TRBV2, the J call TRBJ2-2; 7 positions agree with TRBD2. This CDR3 comprises 14 residues. Per germline, CDR1 SNHLY and CDR2 FYNNEI. The V segment lost 8 bases and the J segment 7 bases; nucleotides outside the gene matches: 10. This CDR3 reads CASQGGTRGGELFF. As DNA, the CDR3 is TGTGCCAGCCAGGGAGGGACGCGGGGCGGGGAGCTGTTTTTT. The entire variable domain, with the rest obtained from reference TRBV2 and TRBJ2-2, is as follows: EPEVTQTPSHQVTQMGQEVILRCVPISNHLYFYWYRQILGQKVEFLVSFYNNEISEKSEIFDDQFSVERPDGSNFTLKIRSTKLEDSAMYFCASQGGTRGGELFFGEGSRLTVL.

This rearrangement joins TRBV27 to TRBJ1-6; D not certain. This CDR3 spans 15 amino acids. The germline gives CDR1 MNHEY, CDR2 SMNVEV (reference sequence). The V end lost 5 bases, the J end lost 5 bases, and 13 bases lay between the germline ends. The CDR3 DNA is TGTGCCAGCAGTCTCTTACAGTGGGATAATTCACCCCTCCACTTT. Its translation is CASSLLQWDNSPLHF.

This chain links TRBV29-1 with TRBJ1-1; 10 nucleotides line up with TRBD1. The CDR3 spans 18 residues. Looked up from germline, CDR1 is SQVTM and CDR2 is ANQGSEA. The V and J ends lost 3 bases and 0 bases, in that order; junction bases with no gene match: 13. Here the CDR3 DNA reads TGCAGCGTTGAGGTAGGGGGCGACAGGGGGCTTCTGAACACTGAAGCTTTCTTT. Translation: CSVEVGGDRGLLNTEAFF.

The chain recombines TRBV4-2 with TRBJ1-4, with D possibly TRBD1 on 5 matching bases. Trimming removed 4 bases from V and 3 bases from J, with 9 bases in between. This CDR3 has 14 amino acids. CDR1 LGHNA and CDR2 YNFKEQ come from the germline V gene. This CDR3 reads CASSPTAPNEKLFF. The CDR3 region has the DNA TGTGCCAGCAGCCCGACAGCCCCTAATGAAAAACTGTTTTTT.

The chain combines TRBV7-3 with TRBJ1-5; no clear D gene. With 5 bases removed from V and 7 bases from J, the gap between germline ends came to 27 bases. The CDR3 spans 18 residues. Germline V gene data show CDR1 as SGHTA and CDR2 as FQGTGA. CDR3 nucleotide sequence: TGTGCCAGCAGCGCTCAACTATCATTGCCCCTGCATCCGCAGCCCCAGCATTTT. Protein sequence: CASSAQLSLPLHPQPQHF. Full variable domain (remainder filled in from reference TRBV7-3 and TRBJ1-5): GAGVSQTPSNKVTEKGKYVELRCDPISGHTALYWYRQSLGQGPEFLIYFQGTGAADDSGLPNDRFFAVRPEGSVSTLKIQRTERGDSAVYLCASSAQLSLPLHPQPQHFGDGTRLSIL.

The rearrangement joins TRBV20-1 to TRBJ2-7, with a tentative D call TRBD1 (6 bases). This CDR3 is 15 amino acids long. CDR1 and CDR2 (germline): DFQATT, SNEGSKA (reference sequence). Deletions cut 3 bases from V and 2 bases from J, with 17 bases between. CDR3 region: CSASATSQGTYEQYF. DNA for the CDR3: TGCAGTGCTAGTGCAACCTCACAGGGAACCTACGAGCAGTACTTC.

The chain combines TRBV18 with TRBJ1-1; tentative D call: TRBD1 (5 bases). CDR3 size: 15 residues. Trimming pared 1 base from V and 4 bases from J, leaving 13 bases between. Germline V gives CDR1 KGHSH, CDR2 LQKENI. This CDR3 is CASSPQKGFGTEAFF. The CDR3 DNA reads TGTGCCAGCTCACCACAAAAGGGGTTTGGCACTGAAGCTTTCTTT.